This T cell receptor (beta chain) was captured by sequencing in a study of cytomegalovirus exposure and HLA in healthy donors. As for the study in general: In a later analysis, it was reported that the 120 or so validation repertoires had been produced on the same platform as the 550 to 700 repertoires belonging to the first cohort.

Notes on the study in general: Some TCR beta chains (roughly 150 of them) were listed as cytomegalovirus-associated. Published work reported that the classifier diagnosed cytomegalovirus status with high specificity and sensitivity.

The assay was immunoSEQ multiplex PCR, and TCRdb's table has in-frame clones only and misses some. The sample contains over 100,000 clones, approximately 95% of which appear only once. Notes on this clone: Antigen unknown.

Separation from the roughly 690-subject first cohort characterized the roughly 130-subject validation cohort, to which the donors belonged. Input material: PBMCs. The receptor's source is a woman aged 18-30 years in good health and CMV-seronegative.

CDR3 in DNA: TGTGCCAGCAGCCAAGATGCGGGCCGTGGATACAATGAGCAGTTCTTC. This encodes CASSQDAGRGYNEQFF. The chain employs TRBV4-2 and TRBJ2-1, with D maybe TRBD2 (5 bases). V dropped 0 bases and J dropped 4 bases, with 13 bases sitting between them. The CDR3 is 16 residues long. Germline V CDR1 and CDR2: LGHNA, YNFKEQ.